The present T cell receptor beta chain was sequenced within a study of blood T cell repertoires in COVID-19. Across the study: Acute and convalescent COVID-19 samples came from the United States, Italy and Spain.

The CDR3 contains 13 residues. Trimming cost V 6 bases and J 7 bases, with 15 bases left between them. CDR1 and CDR2 from the germline V gene are MNHEY and SMNVEV (reference sequence). Methods used by the authors: Estimated nucleated cell counts came from reference gene primer amplification. TCRdb's copy holds only in-frame clones and misses some; the assay was immunoSEQ multiplex PCR. The V and J calls and the clone size are those of that table, but D and trimming were determined from the DNA. This table holds a few hundred thousand clones, roughly 84% found once. The sequencing sample was made of peripheral blood. V gene TRBV27 combines with J gene TRBJ1-2; D remains unclear. The receptor was derived from a human donor in a cohort sampled during active COVID-19. The CDR3 sequence: CASSPLRGGGYTF. The CDR3 DNA sequence: TGTGCCAGCAGCCCTCTACGAGGCGGTGGCTACACCTTC.